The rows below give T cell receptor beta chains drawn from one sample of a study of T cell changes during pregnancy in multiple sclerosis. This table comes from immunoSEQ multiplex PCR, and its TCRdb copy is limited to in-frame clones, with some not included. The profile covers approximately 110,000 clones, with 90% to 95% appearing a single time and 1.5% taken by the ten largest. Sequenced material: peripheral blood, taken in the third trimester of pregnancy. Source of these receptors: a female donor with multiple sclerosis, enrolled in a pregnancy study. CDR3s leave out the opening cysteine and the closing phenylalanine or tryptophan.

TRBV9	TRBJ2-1	ASSSGGDSVRDEQF
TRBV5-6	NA	ASSLTGGSLYNEQF
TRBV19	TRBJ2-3	ASSMAGGTQY
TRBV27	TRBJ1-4	ASSPTGGVGEKLF
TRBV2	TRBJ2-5	ASSTGAGETQY
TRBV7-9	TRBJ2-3	ASSLTTSLGTDTQY
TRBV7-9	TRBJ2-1	ASSIPAGASRNEQF
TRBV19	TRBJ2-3	ASSFGVGTDTQY
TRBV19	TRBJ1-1	ASSTRTENTEAF
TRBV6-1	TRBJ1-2	ASSEGTGWNGYT
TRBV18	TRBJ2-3	ASSPTISTDTQY
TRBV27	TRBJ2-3	ASSLRGTSTDTQY
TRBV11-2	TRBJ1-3	ASSPAGTGNTIY
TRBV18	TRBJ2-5	ASSPFGSPQGETQY
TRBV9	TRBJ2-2	ASAKGYGELF
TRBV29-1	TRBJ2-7	SVVAGDLHEQY
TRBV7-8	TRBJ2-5	ASSSIRHAQETQY
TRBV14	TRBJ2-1	ASSRFDTGTGLF
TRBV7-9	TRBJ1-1	ASSGTVNTEAF
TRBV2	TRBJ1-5	ASSGGAQPQH
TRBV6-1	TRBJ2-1	ASSALAGKSYNEQF
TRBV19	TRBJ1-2	ASSMGQGNYGYT
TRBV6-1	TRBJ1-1	ASSDQRVYAGSTEAF
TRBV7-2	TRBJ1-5	ASSFPYQPQH
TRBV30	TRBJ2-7	AWRPSGTAYEQY
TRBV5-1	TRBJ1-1	ASSSLQGVNTEAF
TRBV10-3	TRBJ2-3	AHRGGTSTDTQY